What follows are 9 T cell receptor beta chains derived from one specimen sequenced in a study of spatial heterogeneity in lung cancer. Points from the study as a whole: The study found that expanded intratumoral alpha and beta TCR counts tracked tumor mutation counts.

Indicated time point: sample taken at primary tumor resection. Their specific antigens are unknown. TCRdb reprocessed the 5' RACE reads via MiXCR and lists one record per CDR3 protein. The sample consists of some 2,400 distinct CDR3 sequences, around 8% of them appearing once. The sample consisted of lung tumor tissue, taken at surgery. These receptors all come from a female donor with early-stage non-small cell lung cancer.

This clonotype counts as large. The chain links TRBV6-5 to TRBJ2-6; TRBD1 agrees at 7 bases. J lost 0 bases, V lost 5 bases, and 4 bases had no gene match. The CDR3 is 16 residues long. CDR1 is MNHEY, CDR2 SVGAGI, per germline. The CDR3 sequence: CASSRDSLSGANVLTF. DNA of the CDR3: TGTGCCAGCAGTCGGGACAGCCTCTCTGGGGCCAACGTCCTGACTTTC.

In this sample, this clonotype is medium-sized (0.01 to 0.1%). This sequence joins TRBV14 and TRBJ2-7; no firm D call. CDR1 is SGHDN and CDR2 is FVKESK in the germline V gene. The CDR3 spans 14 residues. The V end lost 6 bases, the J end lost 2 bases, and 14 bases lay between the germline ends. The CDR3 reads CASSKGVTPYEQYF. The CDR3 DNA reads as TGTGCCAGCAGTAAGGGTGTAACTCCCTACGAGCAGTACTTC. Filled out from reference TRBV14 and TRBJ2-7, the complete variable domain reads EAGVTQFPSHSVIEKGQTVTLRCDPISGHDNLYWYRRVMGKEIKFLLHFVKESKQDESGMPNNRFLAERTGGTYSTLKVQPAELEDSGVYFCASSKGVTPYEQYFGPGTRLTVT.

By share of the sample, this clonotype is medium-sized (0.01 to 0.1%). The V and J genes are TRBV20-1 and TRBJ2-7, with 8 bases identical to TRBD2. The trim removed 1 base at V and 5 bases at J, leaving 4 bases unmatched. Germline V CDR1 and CDR2: DFQATT, SNEGSKA (reference sequence). The CDR3 consists of 13 residues. The CDR3 DNA sequence: TGCAGTGCTAGAGTAGCGGGAAAACACGAGCAGTACTTC. Encoded protein: CSARVAGKHEQYF.

The rearrangement joins TRBV28 to TRBJ2-6; tentatively, D is TRBD1 or TRBD2 (5 bases each). Trimming took 6 bases from V and 4 from J, leaving 10 bases between them. This CDR3 spans 14 amino acids. The germline V gene has CDR1 MDHEN and CDR2 SYDVKM. CDR3 bases: TGTGCCAGCAGCGGGACCACAGGGGCCAACGTCCTGACTTTC. It encodes CASSGTTGANVLTF.

By share, this clonotype ranks as medium-sized. This chain uses TRBV27 with TRBJ2-7; 11 bases align to TRBD2. V trimming: 5 bases; J trimming: 4 bases; junction bases outside the gene matches: 7. The CDR3 totals 15 residues. CDR1 is MNHEY, CDR2 SMNVEV, per germline (reference sequence). The CDR3 sequence: CASSLSSGRLYEQYF. CDR3 nucleotides: TGTGCCAGCAGTCTCTCTAGCGGGAGGCTTTACGAGCAGTACTTC.

This clonotype is termed medium-sized. The J gene is TRBJ2-5, the V gene TRBV29-1, with D perhaps TRBD2 (6 bases). Germline V gives CDR1 SQVTM, CDR2 ANQGSEA. Trimming took off 4 bases at V and 5 bases at J, with 11 bases between the two ends. The length of the CDR3 is 12 residues. The chain's CDR3 is CSVGPGRETQYF. Here the CDR3 DNA reads TGCAGCGTTGGCCCGGGGAGGGAGACCCAGTACTTC.

The V call is TRBV29-1, the J call TRBJ2-1; D tentatively fits TRBD1 or TRBD2 (6 bases each). The germline gives CDR1 SQVTM, CDR2 ANQGSEA. The CDR3 runs to 16 residues. Trimming stripped 5 bases from V and 4 bases from J, with 21 bases between. The CDR3 DNA reads TGCAGCGTTCCTAAGGGGGGCGGGGTCTCATACAATGAGCAGTTCTTC. This translates into CSVPKGGGVSYNEQFF.

By sample share, this clonotype is medium-sized (0.01 to 0.1%). The chain is built from TRBV12-3 or TRBV12-4 and TRBJ2-5, with 11 bases fitting TRBD2. With V trimmed by 5 bases and J by 5 bases, 7 bases remained unmatched. The length of the CDR3 is 15 residues. The CDR3 DNA reads as TGTGCCAGCAGTCTTCTAGCGGGAGGTCGTGAGACCCAGTACTTC. The encoded protein is CASSLLAGGRETQYF.

This clonotype is medium-sized. J is TRBJ2-7 and V is TRBV9, with no clear D. There are 13 residues in the CDR3. The V end was cut by 3 bases, the J end by 1 base, with 8 bases between. CDR1 and CDR2 (germline): SGDLS, YYNGEE. The CDR3 loop reads CASSGVGSYEQYF. The CDR3 nucleotides read TGTGCCAGCAGCGGAGTCGGGTCCTACGAGCAGTACTTC. Full variable domain (rest looked up from reference TRBV9 and TRBJ2-7): DSGVTQTPKHLITATGQRVTLRCSPRSGDLSVYWYQQSLDQGLQFLIQYYNGEERAKGNILERFSAQQFPDLHSELNLSSLELGDSALYFCASSGVGSYEQYFGPGTRLTVT.